The rows below give T cell receptor beta chains drawn from one sample of a study of T cell changes during pregnancy in multiple sclerosis. The assay was immunoSEQ multiplex PCR, and TCRdb's table has in-frame clones only and misses some. The table includes over 55,000 clones, around 92% detected once. Sequences were derived from peripheral blood, sampled in the first trimester of pregnancy. The source of these receptors is a female donor with multiple sclerosis, enrolled in a pregnancy study. Both conserved end residues are part of each CDR3. The D gene is left open where the match is weak. Only some rows state a clone size, as once, few, many or a class for expanded clones.

clone size | D gene | J gene | V gene | CDR3 protein | CDR3 DNA
NA | NA | TRBJ1-1 | TRBV19 | CASSMNRDSNTEAFF | TGTGCCAGTAGTATGAACAGGGATTCGAACACTGAAGCTTTCTTT
NA | NA | TRBJ2-5 | TRBV5-1 | CASRGGGFGGTQYF | TGCGCCAGCAGAGGAGGGGGCTTCGGAGGGACCCAGTACTTC
NA | TRBD1 | TRBJ2-1 | TRBV7-9 | CASSSTGLYNEQFF | TGTGCCAGCAGCTCGACAGGGTTGTACAATGAGCAGTTCTTC
NA | NA | TRBJ2-5 | TRBV6-1 | CASSEAFGIYGTQYF | TGTGCCAGCAGTGAAGCGTTTGGTATCTATGGGACCCAGTACTTC
once | NA | TRBJ2-7 | TRBV27 | CASSLRPATVIEQYF | TGTGCCAGCAGTCTCCGTCCCGCGACAGTTATAGAGCAGTACTTC
NA | TRBD1 | TRBJ2-7 | TRBV7-2 | CASSSPGQDPYEQYF | TGTGCCAGCAGCTCCCCTGGACAGGACCCCTACGAGCAGTACTTC
NA | NA | TRBJ2-7 | TRBV7-2 | CASSWSDSRYEQYF | TGTGCCAGCAGCTGGAGTGACAGTAGGTACGAGCAGTACTTC
NA | TRBD2 | TRBJ2-5 | TRBV15 | CATSVIAGVETQYF | TGTGCCACCAGCGTAATAGCGGGAGTGGAGACCCAGTACTTC
once | NA | TRBJ2-7 | TRBV13 | CASSLGQGASYEQYF | TGTGCCAGCAGCTTAGGCCAAGGGGCCTCCTACGAGCAGTACTTC
NA | NA | TRBJ1-1 | TRBV6-4 | CASIEQAFF | TGTGCCAGCATAGAACAAGCTTTCTTT
NA | TRBD2 | TRBJ2-1 | TRBV19 | CASSIDLGLAGDNEQFF | TGTGCCAGTAGTATAGATCTTGGACTAGCGGGAGATAATGAGCAGTTCTTC
once | TRBD1 | TRBJ2-1 | TRBV19 | CASTPRDRGRSYNEQFF | TGTGCCAGTACCCCGAGAGACAGGGGGCGTTCCTACAATGAGCAGTTCTTC
NA | NA | TRBJ2-3 | TRBV10-3 | CAISEGTTTDTQYF | TGTGCCATCAGTGAAGGGACAACAACAGATACGCAGTATTTT
NA | NA | TRBJ1-1 | TRBV27 | CASRYSNTEAFF | TGTGCCAGCAGATACAGTAACACTGAAGCTTTCTTT
few | NA | TRBJ2-7 | TRBV10-2 | CASSDVLSSYEQYF | TGCGCCAGCAGTGATGTCCTTAGCTCCTACGAGCAGTACTTC
NA | NA | TRBJ1-5 | TRBV19 | CASSTIGGNQPQHF | TGTGCCAGTAGTACGATCGGGGGCAATCAGCCCCAGCATTTT
NA | TRBD1 | TRBJ2-2 | TRBV2 | CASSPKTGENTGELFF | TGTGCCAGCAGTCCCAAGACAGGGGAGAACACCGGGGAGCTGTTTTTT
NA | NA | TRBJ1-3 | TRBV30 | CAWSGVQPGNTIYF | TGTGCCTGGAGTGGTGTACAGCCTGGAAACACCATATATTTT
NA | NA | TRBJ2-7 | TRBV28 | CASQYSSYEQYF | TGTGCCAGCCAATATAGCTCCTACGAGCAGTACTTC
NA | NA | TRBJ1-4 | TRBV5-1 | CASRRGGANEKLFF | TGCGCCAGCAGGCGGGGGGGAGCTAATGAAAAACTGTTTTTT
NA | TRBD1 | TRBJ1-2 | TRBV28 | CASSAKSGGVGGYTF | TGTGCCAGCAGCGCAAAATCAGGGGGCGTCGGTGGCTACACCTTC
NA | NA | TRBJ1-2 | TRBV7-3 | CASSLTQGSVSGYTF | TGTGCCAGCAGCTTAACACAGGGTTCGGTCTCTGGCTACACCTTC
NA | TRBD1 | TRBJ2-7 | TRBV5-4 | CASSLGTGGRNEQYF | TGTGCCAGCAGTTTAGGGACAGGGGGAAGGAACGAGCAGTACTTC
NA | NA | TRBJ2-4 | TRBV5-6 | CASSSLGASAGPKNIQYF | TGTGCCAGCAGCTCCTTGGGCGCTAGCGCGGGTCCCAAAAACATTCAGTACTTC
NA | NA | TRBJ2-5 | TRBV18 | CASSPAGVETQYF | TGTGCCAGCTCACCAGCAGGGGTGGAGACCCAGTACTTC
NA | TRBD2 | TRBJ2-1 | TRBV25-1 | CASTPGLAGNEQFF | TGTGCCAGCACCCCGGGACTAGCGGGAAATGAGCAGTTCTTC
NA | TRBD1 | TRBJ1-1 | TRBV11-2 | CASSSGQGLTEAFF | TGTGCCAGCAGCTCGGGACAGGGGCTCACTGAAGCTTTCTTT
NA | TRBD1 | TRBJ2-7 | TRBV29-1 | CSVLRGDRRREQYF | TGCAGCGTACTTCGCGGGGACAGGAGAAGGGAGCAGTACTTC
NA | NA | TRBJ2-7 | TRBV27 | CASSSGFEQYF | TGTGCCAGCAGTTCAGGGTTCGAGCAGTACTTC
NA | NA | TRBJ2-5 | TRBV5-1 | CASSAVYQETQYF | TGCGCCAGCAGCGCGGTTTACCAAGAGACCCAGTACTTC
once | TRBD1 | TRBJ2-1 | TRBV5-6 | CASSSSGTGIYNEQFF | TGTGCCAGCAGCTCGAGCGGGACAGGGATCTACAATGAGCAGTTCTTC
NA | NA | TRBJ2-7 | TRBV4-3 | CASSQDTGFSEQYF | TGCGCCAGCAGCCAAGATACGGGGTTCAGCGAGCAGTACTTC
NA | NA | TRBJ1-2 | TRBV5-4 | CASSLDGGGGYGYTF | TGTGCCAGCAGCTTGGATGGCGGGGGTGGGTATGGCTACACCTTC
NA | TRBD2 | TRBJ2-5 | TRBV6-1 | CASNRGRSQETQYF | TGTGCCAGCAATCGCGGGAGGTCCCAAGAGACCCAGTACTTC
NA | NA | TRBJ2-1 | TRBV30 | CAHSEGRGRWSEQFF | TGTGCCCACTCGGAGGGGCGGGGGCGGTGGAGTGAGCAGTTCTTC
NA | NA | TRBJ1-3 | TRBV28 | CASSQSRGNTIYF | TGTGCCAGCAGTCAATCCCGCGGGAACACCATATATTTT
few | NA | TRBJ1-5 | TRBV6-1 | CASSEGEGGQPQHF | TGTGCCAGCAGTGAAGGGGAAGGGGGTCAGCCCCAGCATTTT
NA | TRBD2 | TRBJ2-1 | TRBV28 | CASSPRGLAGADEQFF | TGTGCCAGCAGTCCTCGGGGACTAGCGGGAGCTGATGAGCAGTTCTTC
NA | NA | TRBJ1-2 | TRBV28 | CASSLAGTVGYGYTF | TGTGCCAGCAGTTTAGCGGGGACGGTGGGCTATGGCTACACCTTC
NA | NA | TRBJ1-3 | TRBV9 | CASSVGRAGNTIYF | TGTGCCAGCAGCGTAGGCAGGGCTGGAAACACCATATATTTT
NA | TRBD1 | TRBJ2-1 | TRBV7-9 | CASSPLGGLEQFF | TGTGCCAGCAGCCCGTTAGGGGGCCTAGAGCAGTTCTTC
NA | NA | TRBJ1-1 | TRBV7-6 | CASSLGQKNTEAFF | TGTGCCAGCAGCTTAGGGCAGAAGAACACTGAAGCTTTCTTT
NA | NA | TRBJ2-7 | TRBV15 | CATSSQGSYEQYF | TGTGCCACCAGCAGTCAGGGATCCTACGAGCAGTACTTC
NA | TRBD2 | TRBJ2-5 | TRBV27 | CASSSGGAQYF | TGTGCCAGCAGTTCGGGGGGGGCCCAGTACTTC
NA | NA | TRBJ2-1 | TRBV9 | CASSVARVPYYNEQFF | TGTGCCAGCAGCGTGGCTAGAGTCCCCTACTACAATGAGCAGTTCTTC